Each of the 14 T cell receptor beta chains below was sequenced from the same sample in a study of T cell responses to AZD1222 COVID-19 vaccine. Sequencing used immunoSEQ multiplex PCR; TCRdb keeps in-frame clones, though not all of them. This repertoire shows fewer than 30,000 clones, nearly 95% found once; its top ten account for more than 7%. The source was peripheral blood, collected on day 0 of AZD1222 vaccination. The receptors originated from an adult in good health.

The rearrangement uses TRBV28 and TRBJ2-7; D is possibly TRBD2 (5 bases). CDR1 and CDR2 (germline): MDHEN, SYDVKM. The length of the CDR3 is 16 residues. Trimming shortened V by 5 bases and J by 2 bases, and 19 bases separated the two germline ends. CDR3: CASSTSREQSTYEQYF. The CDR3 bases are TGTGCCAGCAGTACCTCGAGGGAGCAAAGCACCTACGAGCAGTACTTC.

This clone was recorded only once. The chain couples TRBV7-6 to TRBJ2-1; tentative D call: TRBD2 (5 bases). Germline V gives CDR1 SGHVS, CDR2 FNYEAQ. Trimming shortened V by 7 bases and J by 3 bases, and 16 bases separated the two germline ends. The CDR3 totals 15 residues. CDR3 sequence: CASTPSGLFYNEQFF. CDR3 bases: TGTGCCAGCACCCCCAGCGGTTTGTTCTACAATGAGCAGTTCTTC.

The CDR3 sequence is CASSYALTSPLHF. The CDR3 DNA is TGTGCCAGCAGTTATGCTTTGACGTCACCCCTCCACTTT. The chain joins TRBV6-5 to TRBJ1-6; unclear D gene. Trimming left V 3 bases short and J 10 bases short, with 10 bases between. The germline V gene encodes CDR1 MNHEY and CDR2 SVGAGI. There are 13 residues in the CDR3.

CDR3 sequence reads: CASKGDLRDIQYF. The CDR3 nucleotides read TGTGCCAGCAAAGGGGACCTTAGGGACATTCAGTACTTC. V is TRBV28 and J is TRBJ2-4, with D perhaps assigned TRBD1 or TRBD2 (5 bases each). V lost 7 bases, J lost 8 bases, and 15 bases lay in between. The CDR3 consists of 13 residues. The germline V gene encodes CDR1 MDHEN and CDR2 SYDVKM.

The gene calls are TRBV2 and TRBJ1-3; TRBD1 is a possible D gene (6 bases). There are 14 residues in the CDR3. CDR1 is SNHLY, CDR2 FYNNEI, per germline. Trimming left V 4 bases short and J 2 bases short, with 9 bases between. The CDR3 DNA is TGTGCCAGCAGTGGTAGGGGGACTGGAAACACCATATATTTT. Its translation is CASSGRGTGNTIYF.

V is TRBV6-4 and J is TRBJ2-1; 9 bases match TRBD2. The germline V gene encodes CDR1 MRHNA and CDR2 SNTAGT. The CDR3 is 15 residues long. The V segment lost 0 bases and the J segment 7 bases; nucleotides outside the gene matches: 4. This CDR3 reads CASSDSPSGKNEQFF. CDR3 in DNA: TGTGCCAGCAGTGACTCGCCTAGCGGGAAGAATGAGCAGTTCTTC.

The chain uses TRBV3-1 (or the pseudogene TRBV3-2) and TRBJ1-4; a weak D match, TRBD1 (5 bases). Germline-derived CDR1 and CDR2 are LGHDT and YNNKEL (reference sequence). The CDR3 covers 16 residues. V lost 1 base, J lost 1 base, and 10 bases lay in between. CDR3 loop: CASSQARGETNEKLFF. CDR3 DNA: TGTGCCAGCAGCCAAGCACGGGGGGAAACTAATGAAAAACTGTTTTTT.

The CDR3 reads CASSQGIGGNTEAFF. Here the CDR3 DNA reads TGTGCCAGCAGCCAAGGTATCGGCGGGAACACTGAAGCTTTCTTT. This rearrangement joins TRBV3-1 (or the pseudogene TRBV3-2) to TRBJ1-1; D not resolved. From germline, CDR1 is LGHDT and CDR2 YNNKEL (reference sequence). Trimming left V 1 base short and J 1 base short, with 10 bases between. CDR3 length: 15 amino acids.

This sequence joins TRBV7-9 and TRBJ2-5; D possibly matches TRBD1 or TRBD2 (6 bases each). Trimming removed 1 base at V and 2 bases at J, with 11 bases between. CDR3 length: 15 amino acids. The germline V gene has CDR1 SEHNR and CDR2 FQNEAQ (reference sequence). The CDR3 nucleotides are TGTGCCAGCAGCTTAGTGGGGGGCCCACAAGAGACCCAGTACTTC. It is translated as CASSLVGGPQETQYF.

The chain combines TRBV3-1 (or the pseudogene TRBV3-2) with TRBJ2-7, with D unresolved. The ends were cut back, 6 bases at V and 2 bases at J, with 20 bases in the middle. The CDR3 consists of 16 residues. The germline CDR1 and CDR2 sequences are LGHDT and YNNKEL (reference sequence). CDR3 protein: CASRLGGSDRTYEQYF. Written as DNA, the CDR3 is TGTGCCAGCAGGCTAGGTGGAAGCGACCGAACCTACGAGCAGTACTTC.

The chain recombines TRBV18 with TRBJ2-5, with D tentatively TRBD2 (5 bases). CDR3 length: 13 amino acids. V lost 8 bases and J 5 bases, leaving 15 bases between the germline ends. The germline gives CDR1 KGHSH, CDR2 LQKENI. Here the CDR3 reads CASAEGSGETQYF. Here the CDR3 DNA reads TGTGCCAGCGCGGAAGGGAGTGGGGAGACCCAGTACTTC.

The V and J genes are TRBV7-6 and TRBJ1-2; TRBD1 matches 8 bases. Germline V gene lookup returns CDR1 SGHVS and CDR2 FNYEAQ. The V gene end was trimmed by 1 base and the J gene end by 4 bases; junction bases not matched to a gene: 5. The CDR3 covers 15 residues. The CDR3 reads CASSLGPDRVYGYTF. CDR3 in DNA: TGTGCCAGCAGCTTAGGCCCGGACAGGGTCTATGGCTACACCTTC.

The V gene is TRBV7-9, the J gene TRBJ2-1, with D hard to call. Germline V lookup: CDR1 SEHNR, CDR2 FQNEAQ (reference sequence). This CDR3 has 12 amino acids. The V and J ends lost 8 bases and 3 bases respectively, with 8 bases between them. The CDR3 nucleotides are TGTGCCAGCGGGCCCGTCTACAATGAGCAGTTCTTC. It codes for CASGPVYNEQFF. Variable domain in full (rest from reference TRBV7-9 and TRBJ2-1): DTGVSQNPRHKITKRGQNVTFRCDPISEHNRLYWYRQTLGQGPEFLTYFQNEAQLEKSRLLSDRFSAERPKGSFSTLEIQRTEQGDSAMYLCASGPVYNEQFFGPGTRLTVL.

The J gene is TRBJ1-2, the V gene TRBV6-5; 9 positions agree with TRBD1. Germline V gene lookup returns CDR1 MNHEY and CDR2 SVGAGI. This CDR3 comprises 15 residues. The V and J ends lost 6 bases and 1 base, in that order; junction bases with no gene match: 6. CDR3 amino acids: CASSLSTGGNYGYTF. The CDR3 coding sequence is TGTGCCAGCAGCCTTTCGACAGGGGGTAACTATGGCTACACCTTC.